This T cell receptor beta chain appears in the sequencing data of a study of immune characterization of retroperitoneal liposarcoma. TCRdb ran MiXCR on the PCR reads and lists one entry per CDR3 protein. The sample shows about 2,400 distinct CDR3 sequences, roughly 52% of them seen only once. The TCR was taken from a female donor with retroperitoneal liposarcoma. The sequencing input was tumor tissue.

The CDR3 DNA is TGTGCCAGCATTCCGGGGGCGTACACCGGGGAGCTGTTTTTT. As protein: CASIPGAYTGELFF. V is TRBV11-2 and J is TRBJ2-2, with D perhaps given as TRBD1 or TRBD2 (6 bases each). Germline V gene lookup returns CDR1 SGHAT and CDR2 FQNNGV. The CDR3 spans 14 residues. V was trimmed by 7 bases and J by 3 bases, leaving 12 bases between them. The full variable domain, its missing parts supplied by reference TRBV11-2 and TRBJ2-2, is EAGVAQSPRYKIIEKRQSVAFWCNPISGHATLYWYQQILGQGPKLLIQFQNNGVVDDSQLPKDRFSAERLKGVDSTLKIQPAKLEDSAVYLCASIPGAYTGELFFGEGSRLTVL.